This T cell receptor beta chain was captured by sequencing in a study of beta chain features in type 1 diabetes. This clone occurred a few times. V gave up 4 bases and J gave up 6 bases; unmatched junction bases: 9. There are 16 residues in the CDR3. Looked up from germline, CDR1 is SGHTA and CDR2 is FQGNSA. The isolated RNA, all of it, was reverse transcribed, so expressed TCRB transcripts were what got sequenced. TCRdb keeps only in-frame clones here, not all; method: immunoSEQ multiplex PCR. Among under 550,000 clones listed, 10% to 12% were seen once. Sequencing used naive CD4+ T cells from blood. The sequence was obtained from a woman between 18 and 29 years old in good health. The V call is TRBV7-2, the J call TRBJ2-2; 9 nucleotides line up with TRBD2. DNA for the CDR3: TGTGCCAGCAGCTCCTGGGCGGGGGGGCCCGCCGGGGAGCTGTTTTTT. Its protein is CASSSWAGGPAGELFF. Based on the CDR3 plus reference TRBV7-2 and TRBJ2-2, the full variable domain is GAGVSQSPSNKVTEKGKDVELRCDPISGHTALYWYRQSLGQGLEFLIYFQGNSAPDKSGLPSDRFSAERTGGSVSTLTIQRTQQEDSAVYLCASSSWAGGPAGELFFGEGSRLTVL.